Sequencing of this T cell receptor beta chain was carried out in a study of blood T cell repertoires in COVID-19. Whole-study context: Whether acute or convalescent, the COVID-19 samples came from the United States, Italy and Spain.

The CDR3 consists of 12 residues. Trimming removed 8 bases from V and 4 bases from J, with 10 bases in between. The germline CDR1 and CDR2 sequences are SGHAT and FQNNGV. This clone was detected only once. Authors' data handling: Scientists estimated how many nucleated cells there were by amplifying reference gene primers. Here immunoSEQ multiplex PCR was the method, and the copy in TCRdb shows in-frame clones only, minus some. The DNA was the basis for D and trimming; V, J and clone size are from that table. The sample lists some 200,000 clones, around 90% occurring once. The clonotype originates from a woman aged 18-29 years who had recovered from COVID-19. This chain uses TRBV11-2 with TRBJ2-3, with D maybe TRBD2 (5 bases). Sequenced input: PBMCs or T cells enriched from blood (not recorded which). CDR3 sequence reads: CASSDGADTQYF. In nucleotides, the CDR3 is TGTGCCAGCTCCGACGGGGCAGATACGCAGTATTTT. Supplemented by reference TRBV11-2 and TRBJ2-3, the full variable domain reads EAGVAQSPRYKIIEKRQSVAFWCNPISGHATLYWYQQILGQGPKLLIQFQNNGVVDDSQLPKDRFSAERLKGVDSTLKIQPAKLEDSAVYLCASSDGADTQYFGPGTRLTVL.